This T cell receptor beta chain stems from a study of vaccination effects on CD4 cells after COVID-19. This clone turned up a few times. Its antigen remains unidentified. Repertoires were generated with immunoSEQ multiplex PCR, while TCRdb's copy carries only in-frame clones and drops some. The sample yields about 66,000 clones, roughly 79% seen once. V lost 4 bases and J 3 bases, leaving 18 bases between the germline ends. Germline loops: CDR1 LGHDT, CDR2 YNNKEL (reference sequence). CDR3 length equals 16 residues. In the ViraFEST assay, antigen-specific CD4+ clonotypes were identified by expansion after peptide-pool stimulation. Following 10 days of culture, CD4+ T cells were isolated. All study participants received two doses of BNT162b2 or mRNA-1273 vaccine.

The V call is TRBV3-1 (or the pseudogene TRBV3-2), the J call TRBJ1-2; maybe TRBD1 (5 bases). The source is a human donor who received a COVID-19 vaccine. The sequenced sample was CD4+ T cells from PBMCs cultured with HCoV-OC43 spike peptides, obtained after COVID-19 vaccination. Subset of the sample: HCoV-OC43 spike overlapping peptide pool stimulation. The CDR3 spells CASSRKAVGGDYGYTF. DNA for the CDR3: TGTGCCAGCAGCCGAAAGGCCGTGGGGGGTGACTATGGCTACACCTTC.